The 7 T cell receptor beta chains reported below all come from one sample, sequenced in a study of blood T cell repertoires in COVID-19. Measured with immunoSEQ multiplex PCR; TCRdb has only the in-frame clones, and not every one. Altogether roughly 250,000 clones are present, 85% to 90% being singletons, with the ten largest covering roughly 1.6%. Sequenced: PBMCs or T cells enriched from blood (not recorded which). The receptors here all came from a woman between 45 and 60 years old who had recovered from COVID-19.

The chain's CDR3 is CASSIGVYTEAFF. In nucleotides, the CDR3 is TGTGCCAGCAGTATCGGTGTTTACACTGAAGCTTTCTTT. The chain couples TRBV2 to TRBJ1-1; the D is unclear. Trimming pared 5 bases from V and 3 bases from J, leaving 10 bases between. The CDR3 is 13 residues long. Germline CDR1 reads SNHLY; CDR2 reads FYNNEI.

The chain links TRBV6-6 to TRBJ2-5, with 8 bases fitting TRBD2. Germline assignment: CDR1 MNHNY and CDR2 SVGAGI (reference sequence). V lost 5 bases and J lost 1; bases outside the gene matches: 6. CDR3 length equals 15 residues. The CDR3 DNA reads as TGTGCCAGCAGTCGGACTAGCCTTTCCCAAGAGACCCAGTACTTC. Its translation is CASSRTSLSQETQYF.

The chain's CDR3 is CAISENKNQPQHF. CDR3 coding DNA: TGTGCCATCAGTGAGAATAAAAATCAGCCCCAGCATTTT. J is TRBJ1-5 and V is TRBV10-3; D not certain. The CDR3 has 13 residues. Trimming removed 2 bases at V and 4 bases at J, with 6 bases between. In germline, CDR1 is ENHRY, CDR2 SYGVKD.

The chain carries TRBV5-1 and TRBJ1-4, with 11 bases identical to TRBD1. J was trimmed by 0 bases and V by 4 bases; bases with no gene match: 11. Germline lookup yields CDR1 SGHRS and CDR2 YFSETQ. CDR3 length: 19 amino acids. The CDR3 nucleotides are TGCGCCAGCAGCCAAAAGAAGGACAGGGGGCTTTCAACTAATGAAAAACTGTTTTTT. Its protein product is CASSQKKDRGLSTNEKLFF.

This chain connects TRBV19 to TRBJ2-1; 10 bases fit TRBD2. Per the germline V gene, CDR1 is LNHDA and CDR2 is SQIVND (reference sequence). The CDR3 length is 14 residues. With 5 bases clipped from V and 6 bases from J, the junction kept 4 bases outside the gene matches. The CDR3 nucleotides are TGTGCCAGTAGTCAAAGCGGGAGGGCCAATGAGCAGTTCTTC. This codes for CASSQSGRANEQFF.

This clone was found a few times. The gene calls are TRBV12-5 and TRBJ1-3; a weak D match, TRBD1 (5 bases). The CDR3 covers 16 residues. From germline, CDR1 is LGHNT and CDR2 FRNRAP. V dropped 5 bases and J dropped 2 bases, with 16 bases sitting between them. In DNA, the CDR3 is TGTGCTAGTGGTCTTGACTTGGGGGGAACTGGAAACACCATATATTTT. This gives the protein CASGLDLGGTGNTIYF. The full variable domain, its missing parts supplied by reference TRBV12-5 and TRBJ1-3, is DARVTQTPRHKVTEMGQEVTMRCQPILGHNTVFWYRQTMMQGLELLAYFRNRAPLDDSGMPKDRFSAEMPDATLATLKIQPSEPRDSAVYFCASGLDLGGTGNTIYFGEGSWLTVV.

This clone was seen only once. This rearrangement joins TRBV27 to TRBJ1-4; D gene uncertain. The CDR3 covers 14 residues. Germline CDR1 reads MNHEY; CDR2 reads SMNVEV (reference sequence). The V and J ends lost 6 bases and 0 bases respectively, with 8 bases between them. The CDR3 sequence is CASSNIPTNEKLFF. The CDR3 DNA is TGTGCCAGCAGCAACATTCCAACTAATGAAAAACTGTTTTTT.